A single sample is the source of the 20 T cell receptor beta chains below, sequenced in a study of T cell changes during pregnancy in multiple sclerosis. Assay: immunoSEQ multiplex PCR; the TCRdb copy retains only in-frame clones and omits some. This table holds around 63,000 clones, 85% to 95% found once. Source: CD8+ T cells from peripheral blood mononuclear cells, taken in the third trimester of pregnancy. These receptors originate from a female donor in good health, enrolled as a control in a pregnancy study.

V gene TRBV6-1 combines with J gene TRBJ1-2; TRBD1 matches at 8 bases. This CDR3 contains 15 residues. Looked up from germline, CDR1 is MNHNS and CDR2 is SASEGT. The V and J ends lost 3 bases and 3 bases, in that order; junction bases with no gene match: 6. CDR3: CASSDLGQGYYGYTF. The CDR3, as DNA: TGTGCCAGCAGTGATCTCGGACAGGGCTACTATGGCTACACCTTC.

This clone was seen more than once but under ten times. This sequence joins TRBV9 and TRBJ1-1, with a possible D match to TRBD1 (6 bases). The length of the CDR3 is 15 residues. The V end was cut by 0 bases, the J end by 3 bases, with 12 bases between. Germline CDR1 and CDR2: SGDLS and YYNGEE. The DNA for the CDR3 is TGTGCCAGCAGCGTAGTACAGGGCAGGTACACTGAAGCTTTCTTT. Encoded protein: CASSVVQGRYTEAFF.

This sequence joins TRBV7-2 and TRBJ2-7; 9 bases are a match to TRBD1. The V gene's germline CDR1 is SGHTA and CDR2 FQGNSA. The CDR3 contains 14 residues. V shed 5 bases and J 2 bases; nucleotides not matched to a gene: 4. The DNA of the CDR3 is TGTGCCAGCAGCCGGACAGGGGTAACCTACGAGCAGTACTTC. Its protein product is CASSRTGVTYEQYF.

This clone was seen only once. The V call is TRBV4-1, the J call TRBJ2-1; D unclear. Between the trimmed V and J ends, which lost 3 bases and 5 bases, there was a span of 2 bases. Germline V gene lookup returns CDR1 MGHRA and CDR2 YSYEKL. The CDR3 extends over 11 amino acids. The DNA for the CDR3 is TGCGCCAGCAGCCACAACAATGAGCAGTTCTTC. It specifies CASSHNNEQFF.

The table lists this clone with a count of one. The rearrangement links TRBV6-6 to TRBJ1-5, with D maybe TRBD1 (5 bases). This CDR3 is 14 amino acids long. Germline CDR1 MNHNY, CDR2 SVGAGI (reference sequence). Between the trimmed V and J ends, which lost 4 bases and 2 bases, there was a span of 9 bases. The CDR3 reads CASSLDTGNQPQHF. The CDR3 region has the DNA TGTGCCAGCAGTTTGGACACCGGCAATCAGCCCCAGCATTTT.

V and J are TRBV19 and TRBJ2-7; 7 bases line up with TRBD2. V dropped 8 bases and J dropped 5; count of bases not matched to a gene: 9. This CDR3 comprises 13 residues. Germline CDR1 reads LNHDA; CDR2 reads SQIVND (reference sequence). The CDR3 protein is CASGVGGSDEQYF. In DNA form, the CDR3 reads TGTGCCAGTGGCGTGGGGGGGTCGGACGAGCAGTACTTC. The variable domain in full, completed from reference TRBV19 and TRBJ2-7, reads DGGITQSPKYLFRKEGQNVTLSCEQNLNHDAMYWYRQDPGQGLRLIYYSQIVNDFQKGDIAEGYSVSREKKESFPLTVTSAQKNPTAFYLCASGVGGSDEQYFGPGTRLTVT.

This clone appeared once. The genes are TRBV9 and TRBJ2-7, with 7 bases matching TRBD1. This CDR3 is built from 15 residues. The germline CDR1 and CDR2 sequences are SGDLS and YYNGEE. With 3 bases clipped from V and 0 bases from J, the junction kept 6 bases outside the gene matches. CDR3 amino acids: CASSAGGDRSYEQYF. The CDR3 DNA follows: TGTGCCAGCAGCGCAGGGGGTGACCGCTCCTACGAGCAGTACTTC.

V is TRBV6-9 and J is TRBJ2-5; possibly TRBD2 for D (5 bases). CDR1 and CDR2 from the germline V gene are MNHGY and SVAAGI. This CDR3 has 20 amino acids. Deletions cut 0 bases from V and 7 bases from J, with 30 bases between. CDR3 coding DNA: TGTGCCAGCAGTTATTCGAAATGGGTCGAGGGTTTAGTGGCAGGCGGGACCCAGTACTTC. It specifies CASSYSKWVEGLVAGGTQYF.

The rearrangement joins TRBV7-9 to TRBJ2-7; 9 nucleotides line up with TRBD1. Germline lookup yields CDR1 SEHNR and CDR2 FQNEAQ (reference sequence). V shed 5 bases, J shed 5 bases, and the junction held 10 bases outside the gene matches. CDR3 size: 15 residues. The CDR3 DNA reads TGTGCCAGCAGCGACCGGACAGGGGTACGGGACGAGCAGTACTTC. This gives the protein CASSDRTGVRDEQYF.

The gene calls are TRBV5-1 and TRBJ1-4; TRBD1 aligns across 8 bases. This CDR3 contains 16 residues. With V trimmed by 4 bases and J by 8 bases, 13 bases remained unmatched. Germline V gene sequence: CDR1 SGHRS, CDR2 YFSETQ. The CDR3, as DNA: TGCGCCAGCAGCCAGGGACAGGCACATACGGGGGAAAAACTGTTTTTT. Translated, it gives CASSQGQAHTGEKLFF.

For the CDR3, the DNA is TGTGCCAGCAGGGGACTAGGTACCCAAGAGACCCAGTACTTC. It codes for CASRGLGTQETQYF. The rearrangement joins TRBV11-3 to TRBJ2-5, with 8 bases that match TRBD2. The CDR3 loop spans 14 amino acids. Germline trimming cut 6 bases from V and 1 base from J; bases unmatched to any gene: 4. Germline V lookup: CDR1 SGHNT, CDR2 YENEEA.

V usage is TRBV10-2 and J usage is TRBJ1-1; TRBD1 aligns across 9 bases. CDR3 size: 14 residues. Germline CDR1 reads WSHSY; CDR2 reads SAAADI. Losses at the gene ends were 7 bases for V and 5 bases for J; bases not matched to a gene: 8. In DNA form, the CDR3 reads TGCGCCAGCACCCTCGAGGACAGGGGAACTGAAGCTTTCTTT. Protein: CASTLEDRGTEAFF.

The V call is TRBV7-9, the J call TRBJ2-1; 8 bases line up with TRBD2. This CDR3 is built from 12 residues. The V segment lost 6 bases and the J segment 9 bases; nucleotides outside the gene matches: 4. Germline assignment: CDR1 SEHNR and CDR2 FQNEAQ (reference sequence). The CDR3 sequence: CASRISGGEQFF. The CDR3 nucleotides read TGTGCCAGCAGAATAAGCGGGGGTGAGCAGTTCTTC.

V and J are TRBV12-5 and TRBJ1-1; 10 bases are a match to TRBD1. Trimming cost V 4 bases and J 1 base; bases outside gene matches: 6. CDR3 length: 16 residues. The germline gives CDR1 LGHNT, CDR2 FRNRAP. As DNA, the CDR3 is TGTGCTAGTGGTTCAACGACAGGGGGCCCGAACACTGAAGCTTTCTTT. Its translation is CASGSTTGGPNTEAFF.

The V call is TRBV4-3, the J call TRBJ2-3, with TRBD2 matching 10 bases. V trimming: 1 base; J trimming: 0 bases; junction bases outside the gene matches: 1. CDR3 length equals 16 residues. The germline gives CDR1 LGHNA, CDR2 YSLEER. DNA for the CDR3: TGCGCCAGCAGCCAAGGACTAGCGGGTAGCACAGATACGCAGTATTTT. Its protein is CASSQGLAGSTDTQYF.

The rearrangement uses TRBV2 and TRBJ2-1; 14 bases match TRBD2. The CDR3 is 16 amino acids. Germline V gene sequence: CDR1 SNHLY, CDR2 FYNNEI. V was pared by 8 bases and J by 7 bases, with 10 bases of the junction left unmatched. The CDR3 spells CASRPKGLAGGNEQFF. CDR3 nucleotide sequence: TGTGCCAGCCGCCCCAAAGGACTAGCGGGGGGTAATGAGCAGTTCTTC.

Only one count was recorded for this clone. The chain is built from TRBV14 and TRBJ2-7, with no clear D. Germline values: CDR1 SGHDN, CDR2 FVKESK. Trimming pared 3 bases from V and 1 base from J, leaving 7 bases between. The CDR3 is 13 amino acids. CDR3 sequence (DNA): TGTGCCAGCAGCCAGGCAGGATCCTACGAGCAGTACTTC. Protein sequence: CASSQAGSYEQYF.

V usage is TRBV29-1 and J usage is TRBJ2-7, with D tentatively TRBD1 (5 bases). The CDR3 contains 13 residues. The V and J ends lost 2 bases and 0 bases respectively, with 8 bases between them. Germline V gives CDR1 SQVTM, CDR2 ANQGSEA. This chain's CDR3 is CSVETGYSYEQYF. The CDR3 nucleotides are TGCAGCGTTGAAACAGGCTACTCCTACGAGCAGTACTTC.

The gene calls are TRBV11-1 and TRBJ1-1, with 8 nucleotides matching TRBD1. The ends lost 3 bases at V and 2 bases at J; junction bases unmatched: 2. The CDR3 has 14 amino acids. Germline CDR1 and CDR2: SGHAT and FQDESV (reference sequence). In nucleotides, the CDR3 is TGTGCCAGCAGCTTCGGACAGGGCAACACTGAAGCTTTCTTT. Its protein product is CASSFGQGNTEAFF.

The chain links TRBV7-9 to TRBJ2-2; a possible D gene is TRBD2 (5 bases). Looked up from germline, CDR1 is SEHNR and CDR2 is FQNEAQ (reference sequence). Deletions cut 3 bases from V and 7 bases from J, with 12 bases between. This CDR3 contains 14 residues. As DNA, the CDR3 is TGTGCCAGCAGCTTTCCTAGCTCGATCGGGGAGCTGTTTTTT. It codes for CASSFPSSIGELFF.